The 9 T cell receptor beta chains presented below share a single source sample, sequenced in a study of T cell responses to AZD1222 COVID-19 vaccine (dated by TCRdb to the early 2020s). The library was prepared using the immunoSEQ multiplex PCR assay. This immuneACCESS table, as held by TCRdb, lists in-frame sequences with V and J called but not all clones. Of the missing ones, under half trace to an unresolved V gene in checked studies; the others have no known cause. The sample records about 140,000 clones, 70% to 90% of which are singletons. Jointly, the top ten make up 2.5% to 3% of the sample. The sample's time point label, decoded: baseline before first vaccination. The material was peripheral blood, obtained on day 0 of AZD1222 vaccination. The origin of the receptors is an adult in good health.

About this clone itself: This CDR3 is also generated by other DNA sequences in the sample. The V gene is TRBV7-2, the J gene TRBJ1-1; a possible D gene is TRBD1 (6 bases). Germline V gene sequence: CDR1 SGHTA, CDR2 FQGNSA. The germline V and J ends were trimmed by 3 bases and 1 base, with 9 bases remaining between them. The CDR3 covers 14 residues. The CDR3 loop reads CASSFGQSNTEAFF. CDR3 bases: TGTGCCAGCAGCTTCGGACAGTCGAACACTGAAGCTTTCTTT. The whole variable domain, filled in from reference TRBV7-2 and TRBJ1-1, reads GAGVSQSPSNKVTEKGKDVELRCDPISGHTALYWYRQSLGQGLEFLIYFQGNSAPDKSGLPSDRFSAERTGGSVSTLTIQRTQQEDSAVYLCASSFGQSNTEAFFGQGTRLTVV.

This clone was counted a single time. This rearrangement joins TRBV19 to TRBJ2-7; a possible D gene is TRBD1 (6 bases). CDR1 LNHDA and CDR2 SQIVND come from the germline V gene (reference sequence). The length of the CDR3 is 15 residues. Trimming stripped 2 bases from V and 3 bases from J, with 14 bases between. The CDR3 reads CASSIRHRAGYEQYF. The CDR3 DNA is TGTGCCAGTAGTATAAGGCACAGGGCCGGCTACGAGCAGTACTTC.

This clone showed up just once. This chain links TRBV2 with TRBJ1-1; D is unresolved. Germline assignment: CDR1 SNHLY and CDR2 FYNNEI. The CDR3 loop spans 14 amino acids. Between the trimmed V and J ends, which lost 4 bases and 0 bases, there was a span of 9 bases. The chain's CDR3 is CASSVKQLNTEAFF. Here the CDR3 DNA reads TGTGCCAGCAGTGTAAAACAGCTGAACACTGAAGCTTTCTTT.

The chain uses TRBV24-1 and TRBJ2-3; 10 positions agree with TRBD1. Germline assignment: CDR1 KGHDR and CDR2 SFDVKD. J was trimmed by 3 bases and V by 4 bases; bases with no gene match: 3. CDR3 length: 15 residues. The CDR3 here is CATSEGGQGTDTQYF. The DNA for the CDR3 is TGTGCCACCAGTGAGGGGGGACAGGGGACAGATACGCAGTATTTT.

The V gene is TRBV29-1, the J gene TRBJ1-1; 10 bases map to TRBD1. V lost 4 bases and J lost 5; bases outside the gene matches: 7. Per the germline V gene, CDR1 is SQVTM and CDR2 is ANQGSEA. There are 14 residues in the CDR3. The CDR3 region has the DNA TGCAGCGTTGCAAGCTGGGACAGGGGAACTGAAGCTTTCTTT. Its translation: CSVASWDRGTEAFF. Full variable domain (remainder filled in from reference TRBV29-1 and TRBJ1-1): SAVISQKPSRDICQRGTSLTIQCQVDSQVTMMFWYRQQPGQSLTLIATANQGSEATYESGFVIDKFPISRPNLTFSTLTVSNMSPEDSSIYLCSVASWDRGTEAFFGQGTRLTVV.

This CDR3 is CASSPSGWDQPQHF. CDR3 nucleotide sequence: TGTGCCAGCAGCCCGAGCGGGTGGGATCAGCCCCAGCATTTT. The chain employs TRBV7-2 and TRBJ1-5; no clear D. Germline V gene lookup returns CDR1 SGHTA and CDR2 FQGNSA. The CDR3 runs to 14 residues. V dropped 5 bases and J dropped 5 bases, with 13 bases sitting between them.

The chain joins TRBV11-2 to TRBJ1-2; 9 bases match TRBD1. The J segment lost 2 bases and the V segment lost 6 bases, leaving 10 bases of the junction unmatched. Germline V gene data show CDR1 as SGHAT and CDR2 as FQNNGV. The CDR3 contains 16 residues. The CDR3 DNA follows: TGTGCCAGCAGGGGCTACGGGACAGGGTTAAACTATGGCTACACCTTC. Its protein product is CASRGYGTGLNYGYTF. Variable domain in full (rest from reference TRBV11-2 and TRBJ1-2): EAGVAQSPRYKIIEKRQSVAFWCNPISGHATLYWYQQILGQGPKLLIQFQNNGVVDDSQLPKDRFSAERLKGVDSTLKIQPAKLEDSAVYLCASRGYGTGLNYGYTFGSGTRLTVV.

The sample holds one count of this clone. The chain carries TRBV6-6 and TRBJ1-1; D gene ambiguous. CDR1 is MNHNY and CDR2 is SVGAGI in the germline V gene (reference sequence). The CDR3 contains 14 residues. The V gene lost 0 bases and the J gene lost 0 bases, with 5 bases spanning the gap. CDR3 nucleotide sequence: TGTGCCAGCAGTTACTCGTTGTTGAACACTGAAGCTTTCTTT. Translated, it gives CASSYSLLNTEAFF.

CDR3 sequence: CASSLSSGGSHEQYF. The CDR3 DNA is TGTGCCAGCAGCTTGTCTAGCGGGGGGAGCCACGAGCAGTACTTC. The chain is built from TRBV7-2 and TRBJ2-7, with 11 bases that match TRBD2. Germline CDR1 and CDR2: SGHTA and FQGNSA. V dropped 3 bases and J dropped 5; count of bases not matched to a gene: 6. The CDR3 totals 15 residues.